This T cell receptor (beta chain) emerged from a study of response to subunit inactivated influenza vaccine. In TCRdb, the RT-PCR reads were re-called with MiXCR into one record per CDR3 protein. The data show 710,000 or so distinct CDR3 sequences, about a sixth seen once. Sequences were derived from PBMCs from blood, sampled 12 days after vaccination. This clonotype originated in a man aged 50 or older who received an inactivated influenza vaccine.

The CDR3 loop is CSGGRSNEQFF. The CDR3 bases are TGCAGTGGGGGACGGAGCAATGAGCAGTTCTTC. The J gene is TRBJ2-1, the V gene TRBV20-1; TRBD1 or TRBD2 may be the D gene (5 bases each). V lost 7 bases, J lost 6 bases, and 10 bases lay in between. Per the germline V gene, CDR1 is DFQATT and CDR2 is SNEGSKA (reference sequence). There are 11 residues in the CDR3.